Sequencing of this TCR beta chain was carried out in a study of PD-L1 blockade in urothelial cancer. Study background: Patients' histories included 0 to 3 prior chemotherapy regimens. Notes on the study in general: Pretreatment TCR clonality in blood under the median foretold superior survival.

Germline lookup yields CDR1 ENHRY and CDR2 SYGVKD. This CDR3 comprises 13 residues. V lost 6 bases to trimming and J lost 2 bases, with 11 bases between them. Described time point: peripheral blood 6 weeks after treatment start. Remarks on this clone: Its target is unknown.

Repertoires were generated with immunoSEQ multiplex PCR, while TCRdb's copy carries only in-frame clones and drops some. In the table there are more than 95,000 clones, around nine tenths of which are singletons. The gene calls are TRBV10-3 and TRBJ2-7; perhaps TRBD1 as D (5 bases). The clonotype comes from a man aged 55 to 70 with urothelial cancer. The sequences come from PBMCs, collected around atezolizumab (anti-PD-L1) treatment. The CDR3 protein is CAISDRFTYEQYF. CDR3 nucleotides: TGTGCCATCAGCGACAGATTTACCTACGAGCAGTACTTC.